This entry lists 30 T cell receptor beta chains sequenced from one sample in a study of identifying expanded T cells in peripheral blood. Sequenced by immunoSEQ multiplex PCR; TCRdb stores in-frame clones only, minus some. Of over 85,000 clones in the sample, about 85% were seen once. Sample: blood. The receptor source for this set is a person aged 18 to 70 in good health.

This chain connects TRBV2 to TRBJ1-1; no reliable D call. The CDR3 runs 14 residues. The germline CDR1 and CDR2 sequences are SNHLY and FYNNEI. Trimming took 2 bases from V and 0 from J, leaving 7 bases between them. In nucleotides, the CDR3 is TGTGCCAGCAGTGAATCAAGGATGAACACTGAAGCTTTCTTT. This gives the protein CASSESRMNTEAFF.

The V and J genes are TRBV5-4 and TRBJ2-1; D is possibly TRBD1 (6 bases). The V gene's germline CDR1 is SGHNT and CDR2 YYREEE (reference sequence). The CDR3 sequence is 14 residues long. V was pared by 2 bases and J by 8 bases, with 14 bases between. The CDR3 loop reads CASSFQGPQYEQFF. The CDR3 bases are TGTGCCAGCAGCTTTCAGGGGCCCCAATATGAGCAGTTCTTC.

The chain employs TRBV11-2 and TRBJ1-1; TRBD1 might be the D (6 bases). Germline CDR1 is SGHAT and CDR2 is FQNNGV. The CDR3 runs 14 residues. V gave up 3 bases and J gave up 5 bases, with 13 bases separating them. CDR3 in amino acids: CASSFTGSGTEAFF. CDR3 in DNA: TGTGCCAGCAGCTTTACAGGGTCGGGGACTGAAGCTTTCTTT.

The rearrangement links TRBV11-3 to TRBJ2-5; D unresolved. Trimming took off 3 bases at V and 6 bases at J, with 14 bases between the two ends. CDR3 length equals 14 residues. Per the germline V gene, CDR1 is SGHNT and CDR2 is YENEEA. Written as DNA, the CDR3 is TGTGCCAGCAGCTTTTATACCAGCTGGAAGACCCAGTACTTC. Protein product: CASSFYTSWKTQYF.

The chain uses TRBV7-9 and TRBJ1-1, with D possibly TRBD1 on 5 matching bases. This CDR3 contains 13 residues. Germline V CDR1 and CDR2: SEHNR, FQNEAQ (reference sequence). V lost 5 bases and J 2 bases, leaving 9 bases between the germline ends. The CDR3 DNA sequence: TGTGCCAGCAGCCCGACAGCTAACACTGAAGCTTTCTTT. This translates into CASSPTANTEAFF.

The chain recombines TRBV9 with TRBJ1-5; no firm D call. CDR1 SGDLS and CDR2 YYNGEE come from the germline V gene. Trimming removed 3 bases from V and 1 base from J, with 11 bases in between. The CDR3 consists of 15 residues. In nucleotides, the CDR3 is TGTGCCAGCAGCGGAGGAGTAGGGAGCAATCAGCCCCAGCATTTT. This gives the protein CASSGGVGSNQPQHF.

J is TRBJ1-6 and V is TRBV19; 10 bases are shared with TRBD1. J gave up 14 bases and V 8 bases, and 9 bases lay outside the gene matches. The CDR3 loop spans 13 amino acids. Germline V lookup: CDR1 LNHDA, CDR2 SQIVND (reference sequence). The CDR3 nucleotides are TGTGCCAGTTTGGACAGGGGGGCCGGGGCCCTCCACTTT. It encodes CASLDRGAGALHF.

The chain recombines TRBV5-1 with TRBJ1-2; D ambiguous. The CDR3 length is 13 residues. Germline CDR1 SGHRS, CDR2 YFSETQ. V was trimmed by 0 bases and J by 2 bases, leaving 5 bases between them. CDR3 residues: CASSLESNYGYTF. CDR3 bases: TGCGCCAGCAGCTTGGAGAGCAACTATGGCTACACCTTC.

This rearrangement joins TRBV5-1 to TRBJ1-2; TRBD1 matches at 8 bases. With V trimmed by 3 bases and J by 5 bases, 12 bases remained unmatched. In germline, CDR1 is SGHRS, CDR2 YFSETQ. The CDR3 has 16 residues. CDR3 amino acids: CASSSRKGQEPYGYTF. CDR3 DNA: TGCGCCAGCAGCTCCCGGAAGGGACAGGAGCCTTATGGCTACACCTTC.

The chain couples TRBV30 to TRBJ1-2; D may be TRBD1 (5 bases). CDR1 and CDR2 from the germline V gene are GTSNPN and SVGIG (reference sequence). Trimming pared 2 bases from V and 8 bases from J, leaving 21 bases between. CDR3 length equals 15 residues. In DNA form, the CDR3 reads TGTGCCTGGAGTTCGGCGGGGGGAGGGAGGGGAGGCTACACCTTC. The encoded protein is CAWSSAGGGRGGYTF.

V is TRBV7-2 and J is TRBJ2-5; 9 bases match TRBD1. Germline assignment: CDR1 SGHTA and CDR2 FQGNSA. Trimming at V came to 5 bases and at J to 4 bases, leaving 8 bases not matched to a gene. The length of the CDR3 is 15 residues. The CDR3 protein is CASSQDRGQGETQYF. For the CDR3, the DNA is TGTGCCAGCAGCCAGGACAGGGGCCAGGGAGAGACCCAGTACTTC.

The J gene is TRBJ2-1, the V gene TRBV4-2; D perhaps matches TRBD2 (6 bases). Germline V lookup: CDR1 LGHNA, CDR2 YNFKEQ. This CDR3 is built from 16 residues. Between the trimmed V and J ends, which lost 0 bases and 4 bases, there was a span of 13 bases. CDR3 sequence reads: CASSQDGRGSYNEQFF. The CDR3 nucleotides are TGTGCCAGCAGCCAAGATGGGCGGGGTTCGTACAATGAGCAGTTCTTC.

This clone was seen only a few times. The chain is built from TRBV6-5 and TRBJ1-2, with D unresolved. Germline CDR1 and CDR2: MNHEY and SVGAGI. CDR3 length equals 15 residues. V lost 5 bases and J 2 bases, leaving 15 bases between the germline ends. CDR3 in amino acids: CASSPPPRQNYGYTF. The CDR3 DNA reads TGTGCCAGCAGTCCCCCTCCCAGGCAGAACTATGGCTACACCTTC.

CDR3 loop: CASSPIESSYNEQFF. The CDR3 DNA is TGTGCCAGCAGCCCGATCGAGTCCTCCTACAATGAGCAGTTCTTC. This chain connects TRBV7-2 to TRBJ2-1, with D unresolved. V lost 5 bases, J lost 0 bases, and 11 bases lay in between. Germline values: CDR1 SGHTA, CDR2 FQGNSA. This CDR3 has 15 residues.

J is TRBJ1-5 and V is TRBV6-5; the match to TRBD1 covers 7 bases. Germline V CDR1 and CDR2: MNHEY, SVGAGI. The J segment lost 1 base and the V segment lost 4 bases, leaving 4 bases of the junction unmatched. This CDR3 spans 15 amino acids. CDR3 loop: CASSLLGQSNQPQHF. DNA of the CDR3: TGTGCCAGCAGTTTACTGGGACAGAGCAATCAGCCCCAGCATTTT.

The rearrangement uses TRBV4-1 and TRBJ1-5, with D unclear. V lost 3 bases to trimming and J lost 6 bases, with 12 bases between them. This CDR3 contains 14 residues. Germline V gene sequence: CDR1 MGHRA, CDR2 YSYEKL. Written as DNA, the CDR3 is TGCGCCAGCAGCCAGGGTCCCGGTTCTCAGCCCCAGCATTTT. Protein product: CASSQGPGSQPQHF.

The V gene is TRBV5-6, the J gene TRBJ1-5; D unresolved. Germline V gene data show CDR1 as SGHDT and CDR2 as YYEEEE. This CDR3 has 16 amino acids. The V end was cut by 6 bases, the J end by 1 base, with 17 bases between. CDR3 nucleotide sequence: TGTGCCAGCACCCGGCTGAGGGCGGTGAGCAATCAGCCCCAGCATTTT. Translating gives CASTRLRAVSNQPQHF.

The sample holds one count of this clone. This rearrangement joins TRBV5-1 to TRBJ1-1, with 7 bases aligning to TRBD1. After removal of 2 bases from V and 0 bases from J, the junction contained 7 bases not matched to a gene. CDR1 SGHRS and CDR2 YFSETQ come from the germline V gene. The CDR3 consists of 16 residues. CDR3 residues: CASSFRGDSMNTEAFF. The CDR3 nucleotides are TGCGCCAGCAGCTTTAGGGGGGACAGCATGAACACTGAAGCTTTCTTT.

The chain uses TRBV10-2 and TRBJ2-3; a weak D match, TRBD1 (5 bases). The CDR3 has 17 amino acids. Germline V CDR1 and CDR2: WSHSY, SAAADI. The V and J ends lost 0 bases and 4 bases respectively, with 17 bases between them. The CDR3 spells CASSESTAAFISDTQYF. The CDR3 nucleotides read TGCGCCAGCAGTGAGTCGACAGCAGCGTTTATCTCAGATACGCAGTATTTT.

This clone occurred a few times. The chain has TRBV19 and TRBJ1-1; D not resolved. The CDR3 loop spans 12 amino acids. Between the trimmed V and J ends, which lost 3 bases and 4 bases, there was a span of 6 bases. Germline assignment: CDR1 LNHDA and CDR2 SQIVND (reference sequence). The CDR3 loop reads CASSIRATEAFF. The CDR3 region has the DNA TGTGCCAGTAGTATCCGAGCCACTGAAGCTTTCTTT. The full variable domain, rest sourced from reference TRBV19 and TRBJ1-1, is DGGITQSPKYLFRKEGQNVTLSCEQNLNHDAMYWYRQDPGQGLRLIYYSQIVNDFQKGDIAEGYSVSREKKESFPLTVTSAQKNPTAFYLCASSIRATEAFFGQGTRLTVV.

As DNA, the CDR3 is TGTGCCAGCAGCTTTGGGGGGGCAATAGACAATGAGCAGTTCTTC. Protein: CASSFGGAIDNEQFF. The V call is TRBV5-6, the J call TRBJ2-1; D may be TRBD2 (7 bases). The germline V gene encodes CDR1 SGHDT and CDR2 YYEEEE. The CDR3 loop spans 15 amino acids. The V end lost 2 bases, the J end lost 5 bases, and 14 bases lay between the germline ends. The full variable domain, in which reference TRBV5-6 and TRBJ2-1 provide the parts outside the CDR3, is DAGVTQSPTHLIKTRGQQVTLRCSPKSGHDTVSWYQQALGQGPQFIFQYYEEEERQRGNFPDRFSGHQFPNYSSELNVNALLLGDSALYLCASSFGGAIDNEQFFGPGTRLTVL.

The chain has TRBV4-3 and TRBJ1-2; no clear D gene. The V and J ends lost 0 bases and 7 bases respectively, with 15 bases between them. The CDR3 contains 15 residues. Germline assignment: CDR1 LGHNA and CDR2 YSLEER. The CDR3 DNA reads as TGCGCCAGCAGCCAAGATCCCCAGCCTTCGGGTGGCTACACCTTC. This codes for CASSQDPQPSGGYTF.

Only a few counts were recorded for this clone. The gene calls are TRBV5-1 and TRBJ1-4, with 10 nucleotides matching TRBD1. With 4 bases clipped from V and 8 bases from J, the junction kept 5 bases outside the gene matches. The CDR3 covers 14 residues. Germline lookup yields CDR1 SGHRS and CDR2 YFSETQ. CDR3 DNA sequence: TGCGCCAGCAGCACCCGGGGACAGGGGGAAAAACTGTTTTTT. As protein: CASSTRGQGEKLFF. Together with reference TRBV5-1 and TRBJ1-4, the CDR3 gives the full variable domain: KAGVTQTPRYLIKTRGQQVTLSCSPISGHRSVSWYQQTPGQGLQFLFEYFSETQRNKGNFPGRFSGRQFSNSRSEMNVSTLELGDSALYLCASSTRGQGEKLFFGSGTQLSVL.

The chain links TRBV6-1 to TRBJ1-1; D unclear. CDR3 length: 13 amino acids. Germline CDR1 is MNHNS and CDR2 is SASEGT. V was shortened by 1 base and J by 6 bases, with 9 bases between the two germline ends. The CDR3 DNA reads TGTGCCAGCAGTGAAGTTGGACGGGCTGAAGCTTTCTTT. Translating it yields CASSEVGRAEAFF.

V usage is TRBV6-6 and J usage is TRBJ2-3, with D uncertain. The CDR3 runs 12 residues. The V gene lost 5 bases and the J gene lost 3 bases, with 6 bases spanning the gap. Germline values: CDR1 MNHNY, CDR2 SVGAGI (reference sequence). The CDR3 is CASSLGTDTQYF. DNA of the CDR3: TGTGCCAGCAGTCTCGGGACAGATACGCAGTATTTT.

The chain uses TRBV19 and TRBJ1-2, with D possibly TRBD1 on 5 matching bases. Deletions cut 5 bases from V and 3 bases from J, with 10 bases between. The germline CDR1 and CDR2 sequences are LNHDA and SQIVND (reference sequence). This CDR3 comprises 13 residues. The CDR3 DNA follows: TGTGCCAGTAGTTTGTTGGGGGACTATGGCTACACCTTC. It codes for CASSLLGDYGYTF.

V gene TRBV15 combines with J gene TRBJ2-3, with D unclear. The CDR3 has 13 amino acids. V gave up 0 bases and J gave up 5 bases, with 6 bases separating them. CDR1 is LNHNV, CDR2 YYDKDF, per germline (reference sequence). As DNA, the CDR3 is TGTGCCACCAGCAGAGATCGGGTAGATACGCAGTATTTT. It codes for CATSRDRVDTQYF.

The chain links TRBV4-3 to TRBJ2-5, with TRBD1 matching 9 bases. The CDR3 runs 16 residues. V shed 0 bases and J 1 base; nucleotides not matched to a gene: 3. The germline V gene has CDR1 LGHNA and CDR2 YSLEER. The CDR3 spells CASSQDWGQGQETQYF. CDR3 bases: TGCGCCAGCAGCCAAGATTGGGGACAGGGCCAAGAGACCCAGTACTTC.

The rearrangement uses TRBV7-2 and TRBJ1-2, with 7 bases matching TRBD1. This CDR3 comprises 15 residues. From germline, CDR1 is SGHTA and CDR2 FQGNSA. V was pared by 2 bases and J by 8 bases, with 11 bases of the junction left unmatched. The CDR3 reads CASSLSGRQGRGYTF. The CDR3 coding sequence is TGTGCCAGCAGCTTAAGTGGACGACAGGGACGCGGCTACACCTTC.

The chain joins TRBV27 to TRBJ2-7; D possibly corresponds to TRBD2 (6 bases). Between the trimmed V and J ends, which lost 3 bases and 7 bases, there was a span of 13 bases. Germline V lookup: CDR1 MNHEY, CDR2 SMNVEV (reference sequence). The CDR3 has 13 residues. The CDR3 bases are TGTGCCAGCAGTTTTTCCAGGCGGGGAGAGCAGTACTTC. It yields the protein CASSFSRRGEQYF.